Below are 6 T cell receptor beta chains sequenced from a single sample in a study of CD8+ T cells in alopecia areata. The authors extracted RNA and reverse transcribed it into cDNA as the sequencing template. Profiling relied on immunoSEQ multiplex PCR, and the TCRdb table lists in-frame clones only, not all of them. The sample consists of a few hundred thousand clones, approximately 40% of them appearing once. Sample treatment: oral pan-JAK inhibitor, 5-10 mg twice daily. This specimen consisted of CD4+ T cells sorted from blood, obtained at approximately week 36, from a patient treated with tofacitinib. All receptors derive from a human donor with alopecia areata.

Concerning this clone: Other DNA sequences in this sample translate to the same CDR3. This chain connects TRBV29-1 to TRBJ2-7; 7 bases line up with TRBD1. The length of the CDR3 is 12 residues. V gave up 7 bases and J gave up 2 bases; unmatched junction bases: 5. Germline V gene sequence: CDR1 SQVTM, CDR2 ANQGSEA. The CDR3 sequence is CSARGGPYEQYF. The CDR3 coding sequence is TGCAGCGCCCGAGGGGGCCCCTACGAGCAGTACTTC.

This clone has more than one count but fewer than ten. V and J are TRBV5-5 and TRBJ2-3; D unclear. V lost 4 bases and J lost 9, with 12 bases in between. The CDR3 is made up of 12 amino acids. Germline V gene sequence: CDR1 SGHKS, CDR2 YYEKEE (reference sequence). CDR3 loop: CASSQASGTQYF. CDR3 coding DNA: TGTGCCAGCAGCCAGGCGTCCGGGACGCAGTATTTT.

This chain joins TRBV29-1 and TRBJ2-3; TRBD1 aligns across 7 bases. CDR1 and CDR2 from the germline V gene are SQVTM and ANQGSEA. With 6 bases clipped from V and 3 bases from J, the junction kept 12 bases outside the gene matches. The CDR3 is 15 residues long. The CDR3 DNA is TGCAGCGTCGGAACGACAGGGATAGGGACAGATACGCAGTATTTT. Encoded protein: CSVGTTGIGTDTQYF.

This rearrangement joins TRBV11-2 to TRBJ2-5; D unclear. The germline CDR1 and CDR2 sequences are SGHAT and FQNNGV. Trimming took 1 base from V and 1 from J, leaving 7 bases between them. The CDR3 covers 14 residues. The CDR3 DNA sequence: TGTGCCAGCAGCTTAGTGGGCGGCCAAGAGACCCAGTACTTC. Translation: CASSLVGGQETQYF.

The V call is TRBV5-1, the J call TRBJ2-5; 8 nucleotides align to TRBD1. V gave up 0 bases and J gave up 7 bases; unmatched junction bases: 8. The CDR3 length is 15 residues. Germline-derived CDR1 and CDR2 are SGHRS and YFSETQ. CDR3 sequence (DNA): TGCGCCAGCAGCTTGGCCGGGACAGGTTATGGGACCCAGTACTTC. Amino acid sequence: CASSLAGTGYGTQYF.

The chain's CDR3 is CASGSGPQGTQYF. The CDR3 DNA is TGTGCCTCTGGGTCGGGACCCCAGGGGACCCAGTACTTC. This chain links TRBV10-3 with TRBJ2-5; either TRBD1 or TRBD2 may fit D (5 bases each). From germline, CDR1 is ENHRY and CDR2 SYGVKD. With 11 bases removed from V and 7 bases from J, the gap between germline ends came to 20 bases. This CDR3 comprises 13 residues.